The 19 T cell receptor beta chains listed next were all sequenced from one sample in a study of early T cells in non-severe SARS-CoV-2 infection. TCRdb reprocessed the 5' RACE reads via MiXCR and lists one record per CDR3 protein. The sample shows about 22,000 distinct CDR3 sequences, about 4% of them seen only once. The sequenced sample consisted of whole blood. These receptors all come from an adult who was a healthcare worker with PCR-confirmed SARS-CoV-2 infection or an uninfected control (not recorded which).

At least ten counts were recorded for this clonotype. This chain connects TRBV12-3 or TRBV12-4 to TRBJ2-7; D ambiguous. Deletions cut 3 bases from V and 3 bases from J, with 9 bases between. This CDR3 comprises 13 residues. The CDR3 loop reads CASSLYSGYEQYF. As DNA, the CDR3 is TGTGCCAGCAGTTTGTACAGTGGCTACGAGCAGTACTTC.

This clonotype was counted a few times. V is TRBV7-6 and J is TRBJ2-5; no definite D call. V gave up 4 bases and J gave up 4 bases, with 19 bases separating them. The CDR3 runs 16 residues. The germline gives CDR1 SGHVS, CDR2 FNYEAQ. CDR3 sequence (DNA): TGTGCCAGCAGCTCGCTATCCCTCGCTTTGGCAGAGACCCAGTACTTC. It is translated as CASSSLSLALAETQYF.

This clonotype was observed many times. This rearrangement joins TRBV20-1 to TRBJ2-1; 9 bases match TRBD2. CDR3 length: 14 residues. Trimming at V came to 3 bases and at J to 8 bases, leaving 8 bases not matched to a gene. Per germline, CDR1 DFQATT and CDR2 SNEGSKA (reference sequence). CDR3 loop: CSASRGGVVDEQFF. The CDR3 DNA follows: TGCAGTGCTAGTCGCGGGGGGGTCGTCGATGAGCAGTTCTTC.

There are a few counts of this clonotype. The chain carries TRBV5-1 and TRBJ1-2, with 7 nucleotides matching TRBD1. Germline trimming cut 4 bases from V and 0 bases from J; bases unmatched to any gene: 9. CDR3 length equals 16 residues. Germline V lookup: CDR1 SGHRS, CDR2 YFSETQ. The CDR3 DNA follows: TGCGCCAGCAGCCCCAGACAGGGTAACGCTAACTATGGCTACACCTTC. Its protein is CASSPRQGNANYGYTF.

This clonotype was observed at least ten times. The chain links TRBV20-1 to TRBJ2-2; D is unresolved. The CDR3 has 12 amino acids. V lost 3 bases and J lost 5, with 7 bases in between. The germline V gene has CDR1 DFQATT and CDR2 SNEGSKA (reference sequence). The CDR3 bases are TGCAGTGCTAGTGTAACAACCGGGGAGCTGTTTTTT. It codes for CSASVTTGELFF.

This clonotype was seen many times. The V gene is TRBV10-3, the J gene TRBJ2-5, with unresolved D. The V gene lost 2 bases and the J gene lost 4 bases, with 8 bases spanning the gap. Germline V CDR1 and CDR2: ENHRY, SYGVKD. The CDR3 runs to 13 residues. The DNA of the CDR3 is TGTGCCATCAGTGAGCGGGTTTTAGAGACCCAGTACTTC. This codes for CAISERVLETQYF.

Many counts were recorded for this clonotype. The chain joins TRBV18 to TRBJ2-2; D unclear. Germline V gives CDR1 KGHSH, CDR2 LQKENI. The CDR3 is made up of 14 amino acids. Between the trimmed V and J ends, which lost 2 bases and 4 bases, there was a span of 8 bases. CDR3 DNA sequence: TGTGCCAGCTCACCAAAGGCCGGCACCGGGGAGCTGTTTTTT. This codes for CASSPKAGTGELFF.

The sample holds many counts of this clonotype. The chain couples TRBV18 to TRBJ1-1; no firm D call. The ends were cut back, 5 bases at V and 1 base at J, with 8 bases in the middle. The CDR3 sequence is 13 residues long. Germline CDR1 and CDR2: KGHSH and LQKENI. The CDR3 DNA sequence: TGTGCCAGCTCATCGGACTCGAACACTGAAGCTTTCTTT. It encodes CASSSDSNTEAFF.

The chain recombines TRBV5-1 with TRBJ2-7; D is tentatively TRBD1 or TRBD2 (5 bases each). The length of the CDR3 is 14 residues. Deletions cut 3 bases from V and 2 bases from J, with 12 bases between. CDR1 and CDR2 from the germline V gene are SGHRS and YFSETQ. CDR3 bases: TGCGCCAGCAGCTCCGGGACGGCCCCCTACGAGCAGTACTTC. Protein sequence: CASSSGTAPYEQYF.

This clonotype was observed at least ten times. The chain is built from TRBV12-2 and TRBJ2-7; the DNA was not used to check the table's D call, TRBD2. TRBV12-2 is a pseudogene segment. The CDR3 runs to 15 residues. CDR3 sequence: CASRHASHSSYEQYF. CDR3 coding DNA: TGTGCAAGTCGCCACGCTAGCCACAGCTCCTACGAGCAGTACTTC.

Many counts were recorded for this clonotype. V and J are TRBV9 and TRBJ2-5, with 8 bases identical to TRBD2. Losses at the gene ends were 0 bases for V and 0 bases for J; bases not matched to a gene: 10. This CDR3 region has 18 residues. The V gene's germline CDR1 is SGDLS and CDR2 YYNGEE. CDR3 coding DNA: TGTGCCAGCAGCGTAGCGGGAGGGCCTCCGGGCAACCAAGAGACCCAGTACTTC. Its protein is CASSVAGGPPGNQETQYF.

The rearrangement joins TRBV7-9 to TRBJ1-1; D is uncertain. V lost 2 bases and J lost 1, with 5 bases in between. This CDR3 is 13 amino acids long. Germline CDR1 and CDR2: SEHNR and FQNEAQ (reference sequence). The CDR3 DNA follows: TGTGCCAGCAGCTTAACGGCGAACACTGAAGCTTTCTTT. This encodes CASSLTANTEAFF.

This clonotype was seen repeatedly, ten times or more. The chain uses TRBV11-2 and TRBJ1-2; D is uncertain. Trimming pared 6 bases from V and 0 bases from J, leaving 11 bases between. Per germline, CDR1 SGHAT and CDR2 FQNNGV. This CDR3 spans 14 amino acids. CDR3 sequence reads: CASSNAGANYGYTF. CDR3 nucleotides: TGTGCCAGCAGTAATGCTGGGGCTAACTATGGCTACACCTTC. Full variable domain (outside the CDR3, taken from reference TRBV11-2 and TRBJ1-2): EAGVAQSPRYKIIEKRQSVAFWCNPISGHATLYWYQQILGQGPKLLIQFQNNGVVDDSQLPKDRFSAERLKGVDSTLKIQPAKLEDSAVYLCASSNAGANYGYTFGSGTRLTVV.

This clonotype was picked up a small number of times. The chain recombines TRBV6-6 with TRBJ2-7, with D unclear. V lost 4 bases and J 4 bases, leaving 8 bases between the germline ends. The length of the CDR3 is 12 residues. CDR1 MNHNY and CDR2 SVGAGI come from the germline V gene (reference sequence). The CDR3 region is CASSSRKYEQYF. The CDR3 DNA sequence: TGTGCCAGCAGTTCGAGGAAATACGAGCAGTACTTC.

This clonotype has a handful of counts. The rearrangement uses TRBV5-1 and TRBJ2-7; 8 bases fit TRBD1. The CDR3 length is 15 residues. V trimming: 4 bases; J trimming: 5 bases; junction bases outside the gene matches: 11. CDR1 is SGHRS, CDR2 YFSETQ, per germline. In DNA form, the CDR3 reads TGCGCCAGCAGCCCCAGGTCCCTGACAGGGGACGAGCAGTACTTC. The encoded protein is CASSPRSLTGDEQYF.

This clonotype was counted ten times or more. This chain uses TRBV11-2 with TRBJ2-7; D perhaps matches TRBD1 (6 bases). The CDR3 runs 14 residues. V lost 5 bases and J lost 6, with 17 bases in between. Germline CDR1 is SGHAT and CDR2 is FQNNGV. This CDR3 is CASSRTAPNLEQYF. The CDR3, as DNA: TGTGCCAGCAGCCGGACAGCCCCTAATCTCGAGCAGTACTTC. Together with reference TRBV11-2 and TRBJ2-7, the CDR3 gives the full variable domain: EAGVAQSPRYKIIEKRQSVAFWCNPISGHATLYWYQQILGQGPKLLIQFQNNGVVDDSQLPKDRFSAERLKGVDSTLKIQPAKLEDSAVYLCASSRTAPNLEQYFGPGTRLTVT.

The sample holds many counts of this clonotype. The genes are TRBV14 and TRBJ1-4; D is unresolved. Germline CDR1 and CDR2: SGHDN and FVKESK. Trimming pared 2 bases from V and 8 bases from J, leaving 9 bases between. The CDR3 consists of 13 residues. The CDR3 nucleotides read TGTGCCAGCAGCCAATTCCAAGGGGAAAAACTGTTTTTT. Its translation: CASSQFQGEKLFF.

This clonotype was counted ten times or more. V gene TRBV18 combines with J gene TRBJ2-1; D may correspond to TRBD1 or TRBD2 (5 bases each). This CDR3 is built from 16 residues. V lost 1 base, J lost 3 bases, and 13 bases lay in between. Germline CDR1 is KGHSH and CDR2 is LQKENI. CDR3 DNA: TGTGCCAGCTCACCACGTGACCGGGGCTTCTACAATGAGCAGTTCTTC. Amino acid sequence: CASSPRDRGFYNEQFF.

Ten or more counts support this clonotype. The genes are TRBV4-3 and TRBJ2-3; 7 bases line up with TRBD2. Germline V gene data show CDR1 as LGHNA and CDR2 as YSLEER. Trimming removed 1 base from V and 5 bases from J; junction bases left unmatched: 6. CDR3 size: 15 residues. CDR3 DNA: TGCGCCAGCAGCCAAGGAGGGAGGGATGGAGATACGCAGTATTTT. Amino acids: CASSQGGRDGDTQYF.